The 4 T cell receptor beta chains presented below share a single source sample, sequenced in a study of cytomegalovirus exposure and HLA in healthy donors. Primers: 60 Vbeta forward and 13 Jbeta reverse. Sequencing used immunoSEQ multiplex PCR; TCRdb keeps in-frame clones, though not all of them. The data contain some 150,000 clones, about four fifths of them seen just once; the ten biggest clones take up roughly 4.7%. The sequenced sample consisted of PBMCs. All receptors derive from a man aged 25-40 years in good health and CMV-seronegative.

This chain joins TRBV10-3 and TRBJ1-2; TRBD1 matches 9 bases. The CDR3 spans 14 residues. CDR1 is ENHRY, CDR2 SYGVKD, per germline. Trimming took 3 bases from V and 7 from J; bases not matched to a gene: 6. The CDR3 sequence is CAISDRQGGGGYTF. The DNA of the CDR3 is TGTGCCATCAGTGACCGACAGGGGGGAGGTGGCTACACCTTC.

The chain carries TRBV11-3 and TRBJ2-1; maybe TRBD2 (5 bases). The CDR3 is made up of 11 amino acids. The V gene lost 3 bases and the J gene lost 8 bases, with 5 bases spanning the gap. The germline V gene has CDR1 SGHNT and CDR2 YENEEA. The CDR3 spells CASSFGDEQFF. CDR3 DNA sequence: TGTGCCAGCAGCTTCGGGGATGAGCAGTTCTTC.

The chain links TRBV10-3 to TRBJ2-2, with a possible D match to TRBD1 (5 bases). Germline V gene data show CDR1 as ENHRY and CDR2 as SYGVKD. The CDR3 length is 15 residues. V lost 4 bases and J lost 4, with 13 bases in between. The chain's CDR3 is CAISVEDTVTGELFF. As DNA, the CDR3 is TGTGCCATCAGTGTAGAGGACACCGTCACCGGGGAGCTGTTTTTT.

The CDR3 loop is CASSEGRGSYNEQFF. CDR3 coding DNA: TGTGCCAGCAGTGAAGGGCGGGGTTCCTACAATGAGCAGTTCTTC. This chain uses TRBV6-1 with TRBJ2-1; D is perhaps TRBD2 (6 bases). The CDR3 is made up of 15 amino acids. Trimming stripped 1 base from V and 1 base from J, with 8 bases between. Germline values: CDR1 MNHNS, CDR2 SASEGT.